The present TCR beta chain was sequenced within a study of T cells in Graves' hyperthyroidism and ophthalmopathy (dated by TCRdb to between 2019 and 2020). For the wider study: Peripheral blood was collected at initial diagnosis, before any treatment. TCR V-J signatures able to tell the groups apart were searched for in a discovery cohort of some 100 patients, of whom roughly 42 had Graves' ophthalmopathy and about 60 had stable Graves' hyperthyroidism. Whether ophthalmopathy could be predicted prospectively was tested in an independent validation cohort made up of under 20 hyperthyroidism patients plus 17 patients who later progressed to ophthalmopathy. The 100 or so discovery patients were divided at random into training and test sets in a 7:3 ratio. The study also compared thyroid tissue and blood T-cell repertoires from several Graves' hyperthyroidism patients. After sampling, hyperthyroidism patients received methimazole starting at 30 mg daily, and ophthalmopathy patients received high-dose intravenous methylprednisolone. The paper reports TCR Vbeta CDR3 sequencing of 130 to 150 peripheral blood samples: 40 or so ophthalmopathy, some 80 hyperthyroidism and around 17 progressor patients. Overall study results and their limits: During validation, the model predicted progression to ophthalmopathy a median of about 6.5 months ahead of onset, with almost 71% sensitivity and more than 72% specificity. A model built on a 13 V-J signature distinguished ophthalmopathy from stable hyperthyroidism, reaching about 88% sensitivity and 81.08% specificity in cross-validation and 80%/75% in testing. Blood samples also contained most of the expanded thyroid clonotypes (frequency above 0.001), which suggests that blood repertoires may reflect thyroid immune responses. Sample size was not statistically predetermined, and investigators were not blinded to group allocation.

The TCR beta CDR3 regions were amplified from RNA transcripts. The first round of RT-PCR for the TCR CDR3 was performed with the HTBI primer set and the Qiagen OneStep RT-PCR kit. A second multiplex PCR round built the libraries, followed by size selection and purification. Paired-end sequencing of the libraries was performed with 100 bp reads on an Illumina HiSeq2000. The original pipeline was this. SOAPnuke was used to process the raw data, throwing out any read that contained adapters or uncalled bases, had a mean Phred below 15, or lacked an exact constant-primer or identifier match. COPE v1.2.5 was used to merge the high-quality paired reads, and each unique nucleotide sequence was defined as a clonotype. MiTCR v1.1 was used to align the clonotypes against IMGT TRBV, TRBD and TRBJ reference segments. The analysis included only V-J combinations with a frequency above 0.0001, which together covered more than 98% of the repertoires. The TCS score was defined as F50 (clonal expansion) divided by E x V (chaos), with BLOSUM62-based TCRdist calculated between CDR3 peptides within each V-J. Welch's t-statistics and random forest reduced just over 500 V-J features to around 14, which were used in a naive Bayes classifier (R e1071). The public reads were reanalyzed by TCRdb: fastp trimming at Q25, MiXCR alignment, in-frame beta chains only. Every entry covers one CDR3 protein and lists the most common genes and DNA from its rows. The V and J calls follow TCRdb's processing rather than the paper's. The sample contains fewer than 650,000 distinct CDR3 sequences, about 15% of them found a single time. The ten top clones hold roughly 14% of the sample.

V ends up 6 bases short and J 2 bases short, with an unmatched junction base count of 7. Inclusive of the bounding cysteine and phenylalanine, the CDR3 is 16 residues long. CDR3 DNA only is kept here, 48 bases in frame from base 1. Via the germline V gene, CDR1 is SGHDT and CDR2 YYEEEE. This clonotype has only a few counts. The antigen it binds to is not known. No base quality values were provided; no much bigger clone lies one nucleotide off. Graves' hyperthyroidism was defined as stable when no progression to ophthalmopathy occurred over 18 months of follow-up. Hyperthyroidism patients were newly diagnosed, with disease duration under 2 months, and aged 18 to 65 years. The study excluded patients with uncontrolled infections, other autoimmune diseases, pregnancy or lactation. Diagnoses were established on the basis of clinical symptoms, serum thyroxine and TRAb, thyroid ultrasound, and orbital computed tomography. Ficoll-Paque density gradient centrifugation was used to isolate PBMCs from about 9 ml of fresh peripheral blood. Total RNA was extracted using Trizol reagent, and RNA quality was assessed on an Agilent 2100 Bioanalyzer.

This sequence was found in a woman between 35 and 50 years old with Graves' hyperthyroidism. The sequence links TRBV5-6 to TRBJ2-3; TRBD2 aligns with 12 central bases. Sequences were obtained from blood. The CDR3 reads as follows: CASTDGLAGSTDTQYF. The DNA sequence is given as TGTGCCAGCACCGACGGACTAGCGGGATCCACAGATACGCAGTATTTT.